The TCR beta chain described here comes from a study of blood T cell repertoires in COVID-19. Study as a whole: There were acute and convalescent COVID-19 samples, and they came from the United States, Italy and Spain. PBMCs, B-cell-depleted T cells, or T cells were the source of the cDNA or gDNA that made up the material.

J gave up 2 bases and V 5 bases, and 12 bases lay outside the gene matches. CDR1 is MNHNY, CDR2 SVGAGI, per germline (reference sequence). The CDR3 is 18 residues long. In the source study's methods: Amplifying reference gene primers gave estimates of nucleated cell counts. Libraries were prepared by immunoSEQ multiplex PCR; TCRdb keeps only in-frame clonotypes and omits some of them. The D gene and trimming were derived from the DNA, and the V and J assignments and clone size from that table. The table includes 150,000 to 200,000 clones, 90% detected once. Sequenced input: peripheral blood. The chain employs TRBV6-6 and TRBJ2-3; 11 positions match TRBD2. The sequence was collected from a man over 45 with acute or convalescent COVID-19. CDR3: CASSPNPGLAASTDTQYF. The CDR3 nucleotides read TGTGCCAGCAGTCCGAACCCGGGACTAGCGGCCTCCACAGATACGCAGTATTTT.